This T cell receptor beta chain was recorded in a study of a mutant IDH1 vaccine in newly diagnosed glioma. Study summary: Earlier therapy was either radiotherapy, temozolomide, or both, and most got both. Points from the study as a whole: Among all patients, vaccine-induced immune responses occurred in roughly 93%.

J was trimmed by 4 bases and V by 4 bases; bases with no gene match: 0. Germline values: CDR1 SQVTM, CDR2 ANQGSEA. The CDR3 is 12 amino acids. A word on this clone: What it recognizes is unknown.

This table comes from immunoSEQ multiplex PCR, and its TCRdb copy is limited to in-frame clones, with some not included. The sample lists some 42,000 clones; 83% were seen once. Noted time point: week 35, safety follow-up. Mutant IDH1 20-mer peptide, at 300 ug, made up each vaccine dose, with topical imiquimod. The donor cohort comprised cases of new WHO grade 3 or 4 IDH1-mutant, ATRX-lost astrocytoma. The origin of this receptor is a woman aged 45-65 years with glioma. The sequencing here drew on PBMCs, taken from a glioma patient whose treatment included an IDH1 peptide vaccine. The gene calls are TRBV29-1 and TRBJ1-2; 10 bases map to TRBD1. This CDR3 is CSVGTGGYGYTF. In DNA form, the CDR3 reads TGCAGCGTTGGGACAGGGGGCTATGGCTACACCTTC.